This paragraph covers one TCR beta chain sequence. What it binds is unknown. A single record per CDR3 protein comes from TCRdb applying MiXCR to the RT-PCR reads. The sample yields around 850,000 distinct CDR3 sequences, about a fifth seen once. This sample is drawn from a study of response to subunit inactivated influenza vaccine. Findings of the study overall: Each seasonal influenza vaccination recruits few new T cells, the authors suggested.

The V gene's germline CDR1 is SEHNR and CDR2 FQNEAQ (reference sequence). The CDR3 contains 12 residues. The germline V and J ends were trimmed by 2 bases and 11 bases, with 12 bases remaining between them. The chain is built from TRBV7-9 and TRBJ1-1; no definite D call. The receptor comes from a man aged 45-65 years who received an inactivated influenza vaccine. The input for sequencing was PBMCs from blood, taken roughly 5 days after vaccination. Written as DNA, the CDR3 is TGTGCCAGCAGCTTAAATGTGGGTTGGGCTTTCTTT. Protein: CASSLNVGWAFF.